These 5 T cell receptor beta chains were sequenced from one sample in a study of CD8 T cells in Susac syndrome. Random-hexamer reverse transcription was applied to about 0.45 to 1 ug RNA. A single record per CDR3 protein comes from TCRdb applying MiXCR to the immunoSEQ multiplex PCR reads. The sample includes 100,000 to 150,000 distinct CDR3 sequences, around 75% of them seen just once. The sample comprised CD8+ T cells from PBMCs. These receptors were collected from a human donor with multiple sclerosis.

The J gene is TRBJ1-1, the V gene TRBV11-3, with TRBD1 identical over 7 bases. Per the germline V gene, CDR1 is SGHNT and CDR2 is YENEEA. This CDR3 is 16 amino acids long. Trimming took 5 bases from V and 5 from J; bases not matched to a gene: 14. CDR3 sequence: CASSRDSEWAPTEAFF. DNA for the CDR3: TGTGCCAGCAGCCGGGACAGTGAATGGGCGCCAACTGAAGCTTTCTTT.

The genes are TRBV6-2 or TRBV6-3 and TRBJ1-5; D ambiguous. V lost 0 bases to trimming and J lost 1 base, with 7 bases between them. Germline loops: CDR1 MNHEY, CDR2 SVGEGT. The CDR3 has 15 residues. The CDR3 is CASSYSDSSNQPQHF. The CDR3 region has the DNA TGTGCCAGCAGTTACTCCGACTCAAGCAATCAGCCCCAGCATTTT.

V and J are TRBV28 and TRBJ2-7; TRBD2 is a possible D gene (5 bases). The CDR3 length is 14 residues. Germline CDR1 is MDHEN and CDR2 is SYDVKM. V shed 5 bases and J shed 0 bases, with 11 bases lying between them. The CDR3: CASSTGFSSYEQYF. CDR3 coding DNA: TGTGCCAGCAGTACGGGATTTAGCTCCTACGAGCAGTACTTC.

This sequence joins TRBV4-1 and TRBJ1-6, with no clear D. The CDR3 spans 14 residues. The germline V gene has CDR1 MGHRA and CDR2 YSYEKL. V lost 2 bases and J lost 4, with 6 bases in between. CDR3 protein: CASSQQSYNSPLHF. CDR3 nucleotide sequence: TGCGCCAGCAGCCAACAATCGTATAATTCACCCCTCCACTTT.

This clonotype was picked up a small number of times. The V gene is TRBV5-4, the J gene TRBJ2-1; 7 bases match TRBD2. Germline V gene lookup returns CDR1 SGHNT and CDR2 YYREEE (reference sequence). With 6 bases clipped from V and 9 bases from J, the junction kept 12 bases outside the gene matches. This CDR3 spans 14 amino acids. The CDR3 reads CASTLWGGVGEQFF. The CDR3, as DNA: TGTGCCAGCACCCTATGGGGGGGGGTGGGTGAGCAGTTCTTC.